This paragraph covers one TCR beta chain sequence. Patients from Seattle were sampled longitudinally, starting during active infection. V lost 5 bases, J lost 4 bases, and 15 bases lay in between. In germline, CDR1 is SGHNT, CDR2 YYREEE (reference sequence). This CDR3 is 15 amino acids long. This specimen comes from a study of blood T cell repertoires in COVID-19. Study in general: The origin of the acute and convalescent COVID-19 samples was the United States, Italy and Spain.

TCRdb's copy holds only in-frame clones and misses some; the assay was immunoSEQ multiplex PCR. The profile shows approximately 90,000 clones, more than 65% of them singletons. The sequence was obtained from an older man with COVID-19, enrolled during active disease. The chain carries TRBV5-4 and TRBJ2-2; D perhaps matches TRBD2 (6 bases). Sequencing input: peripheral blood. CDR3 DNA sequence: TGTGCCAGCAGTCTGGGGCTGGGGGGCACCGGGGAGCTGTTTTTT. Its protein is CASSLGLGGTGELFF.